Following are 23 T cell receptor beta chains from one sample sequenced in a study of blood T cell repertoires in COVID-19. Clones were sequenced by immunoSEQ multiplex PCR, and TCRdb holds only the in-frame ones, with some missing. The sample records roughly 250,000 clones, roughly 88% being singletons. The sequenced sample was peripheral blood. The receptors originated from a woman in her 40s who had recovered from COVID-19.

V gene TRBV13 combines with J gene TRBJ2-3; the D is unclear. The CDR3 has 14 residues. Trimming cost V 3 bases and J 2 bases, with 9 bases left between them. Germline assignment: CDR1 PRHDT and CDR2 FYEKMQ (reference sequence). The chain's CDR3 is CASSFPTFTDTQYF. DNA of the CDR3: TGTGCCAGCAGCTTCCCCACATTCACAGATACGCAGTATTTT.

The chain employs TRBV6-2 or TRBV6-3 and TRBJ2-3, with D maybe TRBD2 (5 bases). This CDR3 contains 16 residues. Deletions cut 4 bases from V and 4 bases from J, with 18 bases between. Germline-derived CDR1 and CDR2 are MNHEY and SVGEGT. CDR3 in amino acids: CASSWNPRSGSDTQYF. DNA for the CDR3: TGTGCCAGCAGTTGGAACCCTAGGTCGGGATCAGATACGCAGTATTTT.

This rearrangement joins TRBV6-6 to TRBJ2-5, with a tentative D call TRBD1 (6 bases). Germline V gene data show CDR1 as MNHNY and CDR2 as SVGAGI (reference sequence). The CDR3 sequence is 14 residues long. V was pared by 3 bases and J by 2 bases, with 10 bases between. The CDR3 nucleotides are TGTGCCAGCAGTTATTCGGGACAACAAGAGACCCAGTACTTC. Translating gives CASSYSGQQETQYF.

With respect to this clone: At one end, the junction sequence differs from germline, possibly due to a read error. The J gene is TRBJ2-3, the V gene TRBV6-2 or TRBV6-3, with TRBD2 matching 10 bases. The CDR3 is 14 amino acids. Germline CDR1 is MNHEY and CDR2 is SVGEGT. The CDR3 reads CASSSTKRGGDYSF. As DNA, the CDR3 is TGTGCCAGCAGCTCTACTAAGCGGGGGGGCGATTACTCTTTT.

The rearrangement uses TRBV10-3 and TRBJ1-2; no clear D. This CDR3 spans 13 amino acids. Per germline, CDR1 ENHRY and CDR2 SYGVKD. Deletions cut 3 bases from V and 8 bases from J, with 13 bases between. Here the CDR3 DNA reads TGTGCCATCAGTGAAACGGTTTCCGAAGGCTACACCTTC. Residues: CAISETVSEGYTF.

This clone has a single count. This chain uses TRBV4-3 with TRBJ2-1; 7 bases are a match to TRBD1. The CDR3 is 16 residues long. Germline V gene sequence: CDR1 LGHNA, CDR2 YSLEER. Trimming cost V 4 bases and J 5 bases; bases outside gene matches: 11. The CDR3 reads CASSREGQTEDNEQFF. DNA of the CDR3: TGCGCCAGCAGCCGAGAGGGACAGACTGAGGACAATGAGCAGTTCTTC.

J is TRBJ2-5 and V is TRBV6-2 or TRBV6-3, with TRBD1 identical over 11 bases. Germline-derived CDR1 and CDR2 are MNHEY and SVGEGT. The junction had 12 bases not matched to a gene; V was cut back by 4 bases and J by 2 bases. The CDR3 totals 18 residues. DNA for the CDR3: TGTGCCAGCAGTTCTGGACAGGGGGCGCAGTGGGAACAAGAGACCCAGTACTTC. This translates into CASSSGQGAQWEQETQYF.

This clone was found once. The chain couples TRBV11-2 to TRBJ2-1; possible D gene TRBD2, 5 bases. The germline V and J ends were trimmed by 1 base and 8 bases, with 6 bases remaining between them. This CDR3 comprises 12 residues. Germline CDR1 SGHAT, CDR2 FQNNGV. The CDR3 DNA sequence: TGTGCCAGCAGCTTAGGAGGGCATGAGCAGTTCTTC. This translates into CASSLGGHEQFF.

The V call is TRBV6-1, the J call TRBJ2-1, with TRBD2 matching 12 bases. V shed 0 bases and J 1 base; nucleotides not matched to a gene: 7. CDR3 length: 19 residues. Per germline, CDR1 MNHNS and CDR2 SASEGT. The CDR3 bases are TGTGCCAGCAGTGAAGCCGGGACTAGCGGGTCTATATCCTACAATGAGCAGTTCTTC. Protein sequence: CASSEAGTSGSISYNEQFF.

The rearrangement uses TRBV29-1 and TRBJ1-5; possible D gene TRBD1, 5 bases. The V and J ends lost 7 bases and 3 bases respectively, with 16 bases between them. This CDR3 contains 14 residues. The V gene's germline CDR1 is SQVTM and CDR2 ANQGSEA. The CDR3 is CSDSGGALNQPQHF. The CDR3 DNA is TGCAGCGACTCGGGAGGGGCCCTCAATCAGCCCCAGCATTTT.

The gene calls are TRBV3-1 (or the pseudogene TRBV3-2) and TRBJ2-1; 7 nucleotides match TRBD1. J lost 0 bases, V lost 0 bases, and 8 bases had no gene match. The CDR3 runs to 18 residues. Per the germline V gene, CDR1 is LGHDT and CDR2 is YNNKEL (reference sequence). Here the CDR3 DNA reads TGTGCCAGCAGCCAAGACCTCAGGGGGAGTCGCTCCTACAATGAGCAGTTCTTC. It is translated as CASSQDLRGSRSYNEQFF.

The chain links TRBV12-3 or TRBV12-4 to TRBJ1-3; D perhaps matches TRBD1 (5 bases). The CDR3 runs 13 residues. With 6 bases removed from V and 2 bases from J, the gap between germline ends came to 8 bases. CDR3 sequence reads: CASSQGAGNTIYF. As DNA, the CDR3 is TGTGCCAGCAGCCAGGGTGCTGGAAACACCATATATTTT.

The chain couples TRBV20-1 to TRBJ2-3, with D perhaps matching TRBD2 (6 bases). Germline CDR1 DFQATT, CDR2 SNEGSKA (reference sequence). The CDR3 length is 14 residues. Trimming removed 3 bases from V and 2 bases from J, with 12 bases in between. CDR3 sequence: CSASRWDSTDTQYF. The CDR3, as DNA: TGCAGTGCTAGTCGTTGGGACTCCACAGATACGCAGTATTTT.

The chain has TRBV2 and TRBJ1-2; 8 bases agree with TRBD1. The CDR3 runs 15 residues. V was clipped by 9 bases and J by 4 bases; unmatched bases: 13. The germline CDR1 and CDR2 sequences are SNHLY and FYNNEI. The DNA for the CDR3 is TGTGCCAGGTCAACTGCCGGGACAGGCCTCTATGGCTACACCTTC. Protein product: CARSTAGTGLYGYTF.

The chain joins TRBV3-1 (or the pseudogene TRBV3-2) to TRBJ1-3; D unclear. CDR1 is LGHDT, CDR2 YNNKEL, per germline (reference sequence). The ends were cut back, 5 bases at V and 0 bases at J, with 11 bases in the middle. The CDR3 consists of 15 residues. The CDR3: CASSFKRSSGNTIYF. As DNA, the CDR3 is TGTGCCAGCAGCTTCAAGAGGAGCTCTGGAAACACCATATATTTT.

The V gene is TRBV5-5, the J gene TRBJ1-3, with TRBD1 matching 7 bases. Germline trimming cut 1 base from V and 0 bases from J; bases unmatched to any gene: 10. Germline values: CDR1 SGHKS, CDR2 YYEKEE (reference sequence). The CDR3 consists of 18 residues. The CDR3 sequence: CASSLSDAGGSSGNTIYF. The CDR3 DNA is TGTGCCAGCAGCTTGTCGGATGCAGGGGGATCCTCTGGAAACACCATATATTTT.

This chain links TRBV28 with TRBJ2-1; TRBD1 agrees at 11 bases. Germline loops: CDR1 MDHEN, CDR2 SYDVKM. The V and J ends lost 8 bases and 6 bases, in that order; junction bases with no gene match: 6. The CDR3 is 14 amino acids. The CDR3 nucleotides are TGTGCCAGCCGAGGACAGGGGGCGGGCAATGAGCAGTTCTTC. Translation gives CASRGQGAGNEQFF.

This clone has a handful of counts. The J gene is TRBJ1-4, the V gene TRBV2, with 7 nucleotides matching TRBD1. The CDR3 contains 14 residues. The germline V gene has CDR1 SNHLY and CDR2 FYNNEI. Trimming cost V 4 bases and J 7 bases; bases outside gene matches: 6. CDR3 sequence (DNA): TGTGCCAGCAGTGGGTTGGAGGGGGCTGAAAAACTGTTTTTT. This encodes CASSGLEGAEKLFF.

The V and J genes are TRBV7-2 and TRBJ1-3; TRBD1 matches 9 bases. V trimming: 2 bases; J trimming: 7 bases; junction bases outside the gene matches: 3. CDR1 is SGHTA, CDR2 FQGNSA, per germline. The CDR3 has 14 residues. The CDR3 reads CASSLTGGANTIYF. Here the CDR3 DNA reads TGTGCCAGCAGCTTAACAGGGGGCGCGAACACCATATATTTT.

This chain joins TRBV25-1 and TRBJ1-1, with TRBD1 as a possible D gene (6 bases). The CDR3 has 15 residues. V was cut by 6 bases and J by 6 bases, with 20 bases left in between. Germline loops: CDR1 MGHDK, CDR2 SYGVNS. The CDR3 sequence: CASRGGAGDVSEAFF. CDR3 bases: TGTGCCAGCAGGGGGGGGGCAGGGGACGTATCTGAAGCTTTCTTT.

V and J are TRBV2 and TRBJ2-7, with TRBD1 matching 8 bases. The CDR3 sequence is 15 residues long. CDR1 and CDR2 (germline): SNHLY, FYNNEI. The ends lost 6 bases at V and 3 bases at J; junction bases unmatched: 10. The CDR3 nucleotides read TGTGCCAGCAGCGGCGGACAGGGACCCTTCTACGAGCAGTACTTC. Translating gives CASSGGQGPFYEQYF.

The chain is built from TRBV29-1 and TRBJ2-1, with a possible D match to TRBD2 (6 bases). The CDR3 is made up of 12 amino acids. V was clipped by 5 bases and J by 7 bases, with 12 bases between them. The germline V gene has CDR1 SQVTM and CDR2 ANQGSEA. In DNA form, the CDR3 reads TGCAGCGTTAAGGTAGGGAGGAATGAGCAGTTCTTC. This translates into CSVKVGRNEQFF.

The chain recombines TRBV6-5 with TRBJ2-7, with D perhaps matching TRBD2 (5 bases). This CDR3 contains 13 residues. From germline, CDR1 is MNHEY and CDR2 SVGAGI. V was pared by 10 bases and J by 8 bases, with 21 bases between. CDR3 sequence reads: CATAPSGVVQQYF. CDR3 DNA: TGTGCCACCGCTCCCTCCGGGGTGGTTCAGCAGTACTTC.